A single T cell receptor (beta chain) is shown here with its context. The data belong to a study of blood T cell repertoires in COVID-19. The wider study: The origin of the acute and convalescent COVID-19 samples was the United States, Italy and Spain.

Per the original data handling: By means of reference gene primer amplification, nucleated cell counts were estimated. TCRdb's copy holds only in-frame clones and misses some; the assay was immunoSEQ multiplex PCR. The V and J calls and clone size were taken over from that table, and D and trimming were inferred from the DNA. Found here are 350,000 or so clones, 87% of them singletons; the top ten hold more than 0.9%. Cohort 3 recovery required two negative PCRs, clearance, or symptom resolution. The CDR3 consists of 16 residues. V gave up 5 bases and J gave up 7 bases; unmatched junction bases: 8. Germline CDR1 and CDR2: MGHDK and SYGVNS.

The sequence was obtained from a woman aged 25 to 39 who had recovered from COVID-19. Input material: PBMCs or T cells enriched from blood (not recorded which). The V gene is TRBV25-1, the J gene TRBJ1-6, with 10 positions matching TRBD1. CDR3 nucleotide sequence: TGTGCCAGCAGTAGACAGGGGGCAGGAGGGAATTCACCCCTCCACTTT. Translated: CASSRQGAGGNSPLHF.